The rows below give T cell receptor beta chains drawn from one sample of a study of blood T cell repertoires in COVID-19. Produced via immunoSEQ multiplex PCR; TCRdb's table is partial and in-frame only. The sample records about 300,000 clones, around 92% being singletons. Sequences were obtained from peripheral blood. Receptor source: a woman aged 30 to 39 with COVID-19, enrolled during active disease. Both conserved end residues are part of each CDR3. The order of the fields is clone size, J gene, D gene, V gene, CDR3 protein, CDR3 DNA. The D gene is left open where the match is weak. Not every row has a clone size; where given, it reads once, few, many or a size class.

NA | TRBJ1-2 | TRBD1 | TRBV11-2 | CASSLVRRQGGYGYTF | TGTGCCAGCAGCTTAGTGCGTCGGCAGGGGGGCTATGGCTACACCTTC
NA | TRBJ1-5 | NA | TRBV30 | CAWTDSSNQPQHF | TGTGCCTGGACGGACAGTAGCAATCAGCCCCAGCATTTT
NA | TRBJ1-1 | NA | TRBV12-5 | CASGLQWAWAFF | TGTGCTAGTGGTTTGCAGTGGGCGTGGGCTTTCTTT
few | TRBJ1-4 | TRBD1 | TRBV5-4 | CASSFGTDNEKLFF | TGTGCCAGCAGCTTCGGGACAGATAATGAAAAACTGTTTTTT
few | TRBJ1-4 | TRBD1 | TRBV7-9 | CASSAGGPNEKLFF | TGTGCCAGCAGCGCAGGGGGCCCTAATGAAAAACTGTTTTTT
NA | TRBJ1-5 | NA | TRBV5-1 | CASSLWGPSNQPQHF | TGCGCCAGCAGCTTGTGGGGGCCTTCTAATCAGCCCCAGCATTTT
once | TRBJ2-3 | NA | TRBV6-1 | CASSETPTGTSTDTQYF | TGTGCCAGCAGTGAAACCCCGACAGGGACTAGCACAGATACGCAGTATTTT
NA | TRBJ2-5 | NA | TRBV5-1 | CASSLAGSRGETQYF | TGCGCCAGCAGCTTGGCTGGGTCACGGGGGGAGACCCAGTACTTC
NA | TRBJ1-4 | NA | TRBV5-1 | CASSLWGASEKLFF | TGCGCCAGCAGCCTCTGGGGAGCGAGTGAAAAACTGTTTTTT
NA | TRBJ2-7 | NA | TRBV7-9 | CASTSQGGGFGNEQYF | TGTGCCAGCACCAGCCAAGGGGGGGGTTTTGGGAACGAGCAGTACTTC
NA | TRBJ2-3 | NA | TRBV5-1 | CASSLTGIPADTQYF | TGCGCCAGCAGCTTAACAGGAATCCCCGCAGATACGCAGTATTTT
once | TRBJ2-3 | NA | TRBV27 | CASYQGGADTQYF | TGTGCCAGCTATCAGGGGGGCGCAGATACGCAGTATTTT
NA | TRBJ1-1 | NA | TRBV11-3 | CASSLQPGQTEAFF | TGTGCCAGCAGCCTCCAACCCGGACAGACTGAAGCTTTCTTT
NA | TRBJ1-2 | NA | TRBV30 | CAWSSTRLSPYTNYGYTF | TGTGCCTGGAGCTCAACCAGGTTGTCCCCTTACACTAACTATGGCTACACCTTC
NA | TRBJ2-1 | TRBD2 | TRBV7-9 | CASSLERTSNEQFF | TGTGCCAGCAGCTTAGAGCGGACTAGCAATGAGCAGTTCTTC
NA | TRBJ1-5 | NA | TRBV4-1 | CASSQEGSGSQPQHF | TGCGCCAGCAGCCAGGAGGGGAGCGGGAGTCAGCCCCAGCATTTT
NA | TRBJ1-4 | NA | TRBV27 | CASSLSWEGEKLFF | TGTGCCAGCAGTTTAAGCTGGGAGGGCGAAAAACTGTTTTTT
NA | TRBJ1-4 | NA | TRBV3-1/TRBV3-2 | CASSSWGLTNEKLFF | TGTGCCAGCAGCTCCTGGGGGCTAACTAATGAAAAACTGTTTTTT
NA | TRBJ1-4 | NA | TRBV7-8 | CASSFGATNEKLFF | TGTGCCAGCAGCTTCGGTGCAACTAATGAAAAACTGTTTTTT
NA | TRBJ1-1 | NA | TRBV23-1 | CASSFYPEFKTPPNTEAFF | TGCGCCAGCAGTTTTTATCCCGAATTTAAGACTCCGCCGAACACTGAAGCTTTCTTT
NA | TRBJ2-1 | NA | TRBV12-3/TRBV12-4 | CASSFLRDEQFF | TGTGCCAGCAGTTTTTTGCGGGATGAGCAGTTCTTC
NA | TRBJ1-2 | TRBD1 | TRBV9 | CASSVNRDRYGYTF | TGTGCCAGCAGCGTAAACCGGGACAGGTATGGCTACACCTTC
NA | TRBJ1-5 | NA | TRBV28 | CASRTTGTNNQPQHF | TGTGCCAGCAGGACAACCGGGACAAACAATCAGCCCCAGCATTTT
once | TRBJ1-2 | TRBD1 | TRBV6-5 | CASSRPGQGDGYTF | TGTGCCAGCAGCCGACCGGGACAGGGGGATGGCTACACCTTC
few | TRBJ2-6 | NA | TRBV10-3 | CAIGPGMDGANVLTF | TGTGCCATCGGACCAGGGATGGATGGGGCCAACGTCCTGACTTTC
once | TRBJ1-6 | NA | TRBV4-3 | CASSQGVLGPVYF | TGCGCCAGCAGCCAAGGAGTGTTGGGGCCCGTCTACTTT
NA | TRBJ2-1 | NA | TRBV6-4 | CASSDLGGLYNEQFF | TGTGCCAGCAGTGACTTAGGGGGTCTCTACAATGAGCAGTTCTTC
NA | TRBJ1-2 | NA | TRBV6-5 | CASSYLPRGNYGYTF | TGTGCCAGCAGTTACCTACCCAGGGGCAACTATGGCTACACCTTC
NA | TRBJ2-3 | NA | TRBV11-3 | CASSFRGPTDTQYF | TGTGCCAGCAGCTTCAGGGGTCCCACAGATACGCAGTATTTT
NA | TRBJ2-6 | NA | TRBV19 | CASKGLGGSGANVLTF | TGTGCCAGTAAAGGCCTTGGCGGCTCTGGGGCCAACGTCCTGACTTTC
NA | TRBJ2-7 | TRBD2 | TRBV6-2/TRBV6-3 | CASSSTSGSPYEQYF | TGTGCCAGCAGTTCGACTAGCGGTTCTCCCTACGAGCAGTACTTC
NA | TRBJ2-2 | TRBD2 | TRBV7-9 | CASSPRGAGGPSGTGELFF | TGTGCCAGCAGCCCTAGGGGAGCGGGGGGACCTTCGGGCACCGGGGAGCTGTTTTTT
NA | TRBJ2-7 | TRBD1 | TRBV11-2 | CASSPGTEYEQYF | TGTGCCAGCAGCCCAGGGACAGAATACGAGCAGTACTTC
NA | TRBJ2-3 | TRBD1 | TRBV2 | CASSVFRGRPTDTQYF | TGTGCCAGCAGTGTGTTCAGGGGGCGCCCAACAGATACGCAGTATTTT
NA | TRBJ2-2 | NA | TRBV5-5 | CASSLASGGELFF | TGTGCCAGCAGCTTGGCTTCCGGCGGGGAGCTGTTTTTT
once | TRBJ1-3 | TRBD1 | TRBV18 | CASSPGQGPGNTIYF | TGTGCCAGCTCACCGGGACAGGGCCCTGGAAACACCATATATTTT
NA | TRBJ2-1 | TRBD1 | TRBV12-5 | CASGKGARGSSEQFF | TGTGCTAGTGGTAAGGGGGCTAGGGGGAGTTCTGAGCAGTTCTTC
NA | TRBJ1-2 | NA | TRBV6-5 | CASSSPGTQHFYGYTF | TGTGCCAGCAGTTCCCCAGGGACACAGCACTTCTATGGCTACACCTTC
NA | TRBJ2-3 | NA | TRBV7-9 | CASSFGADTQYF | TGTGCCAGCAGCTTTGGAGCAGATACGCAGTATTTT
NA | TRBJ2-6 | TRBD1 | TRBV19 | CASSVYSGTGGYGANVLTF | TGTGCCAGTAGTGTCTACTCCGGGACAGGGGGGTATGGGGCCAACGTCCTGACTTTC
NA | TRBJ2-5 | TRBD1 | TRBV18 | CASTRDRGRETQYF | TGTGCCAGCACCAGGGACAGGGGGCGTGAGACCCAGTACTTC
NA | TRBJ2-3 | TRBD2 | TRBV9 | CASKGSGVAGGIGDTQYF | TGTGCCAGCAAGGGTTCCGGGGTAGCGGGGGGGATTGGAGATACGCAGTATTTT
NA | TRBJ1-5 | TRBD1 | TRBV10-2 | CASRETGGVNQPQHF | TGCGCCAGCAGGGAGACAGGGGGCGTCAATCAGCCCCAGCATTTT
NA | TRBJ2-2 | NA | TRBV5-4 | CASSPEPGSLNTGELFF | TGTGCCAGCAGCCCGGAGCCGGGGAGTTTGAACACCGGGGAGCTGTTTTTT
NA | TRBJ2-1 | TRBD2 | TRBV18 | CASSNDGTSGFSSYNEQFF | TGTGCCAGCTCAAACGACGGGACTAGCGGGTTTAGCTCCTACAATGAGCAGTTCTTC
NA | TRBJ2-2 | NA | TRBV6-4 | CASSDSWGLGELFF | TGTGCCAGCAGTGACTCGTGGGGGCTCGGGGAGCTGTTTTTT
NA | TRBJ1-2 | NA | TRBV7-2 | CASSYRNYGYTF | TGTGCCAGCAGTTACAGAAACTATGGCTACACCTTC
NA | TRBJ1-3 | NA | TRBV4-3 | CASSHLSEGNTIYF | TGCGCCAGCAGCCATCTCTCGGAGGGAAACACCATATATTTT
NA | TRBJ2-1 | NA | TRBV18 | CASSPWAGKENEQFF | TGTGCCAGCTCACCATGGGCGGGGAAGGAAAATGAGCAGTTCTTC
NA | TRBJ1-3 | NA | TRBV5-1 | CASSFTGNSGNTIYF | TGCGCCAGCAGCTTTACAGGGAACTCTGGAAACACCATATATTTT
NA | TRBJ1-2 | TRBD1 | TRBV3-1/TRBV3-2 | CASSRQGSYGYTF | TGTGCCAGCAGCCGACAGGGTAGCTATGGCTACACCTTC
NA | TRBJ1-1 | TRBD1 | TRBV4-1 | CASSSLRQGGAFF | TGCGCCAGCTCGAGCCTCAGACAGGGTGGAGCTTTCTTT
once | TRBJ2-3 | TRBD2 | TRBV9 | CASSYGTTHTDTQYF | TGTGCCAGCAGTTACGGGACTACACACACAGATACGCAGTATTTT